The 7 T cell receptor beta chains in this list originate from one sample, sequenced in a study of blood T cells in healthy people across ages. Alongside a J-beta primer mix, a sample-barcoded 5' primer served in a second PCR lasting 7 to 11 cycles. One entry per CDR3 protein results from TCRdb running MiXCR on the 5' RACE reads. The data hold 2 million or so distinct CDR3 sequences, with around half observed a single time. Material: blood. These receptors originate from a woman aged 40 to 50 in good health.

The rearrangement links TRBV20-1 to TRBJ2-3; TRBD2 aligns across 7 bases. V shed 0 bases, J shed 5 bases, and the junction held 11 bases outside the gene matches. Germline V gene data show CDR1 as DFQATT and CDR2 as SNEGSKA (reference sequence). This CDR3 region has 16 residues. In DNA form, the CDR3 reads TGCAGTGCTAGAGATGGGGGGAGGGGATGGGGAGATACGCAGTATTTT. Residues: CSARDGGRGWGDTQYF.

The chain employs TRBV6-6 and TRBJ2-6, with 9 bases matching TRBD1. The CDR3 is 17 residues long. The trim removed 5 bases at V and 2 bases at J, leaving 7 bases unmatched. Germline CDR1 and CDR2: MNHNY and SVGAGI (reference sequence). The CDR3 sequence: CASSPGQGVTGANVLTF. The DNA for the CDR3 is TGTGCCAGCAGTCCGGGACAGGGCGTTACTGGGGCCAACGTCCTGACTTTC.

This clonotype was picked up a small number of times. In DNA, the CDR3 is TGCGCCAGCAGCTTGGTCTCAGGGAGGGATGGCTACACCTTC. It is translated as CASSLVSGRDGYTF. The chain employs TRBV5-1 and TRBJ1-2, with TRBD1 as a possible D gene (5 bases). Trimming pared 0 bases from V and 6 bases from J, leaving 12 bases between. CDR3 length: 14 amino acids. The germline CDR1 and CDR2 sequences are SGHRS and YFSETQ.

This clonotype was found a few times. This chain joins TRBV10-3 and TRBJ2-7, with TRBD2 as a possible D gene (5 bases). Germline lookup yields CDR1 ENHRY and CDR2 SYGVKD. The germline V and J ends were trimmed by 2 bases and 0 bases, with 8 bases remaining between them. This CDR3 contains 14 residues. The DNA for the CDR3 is TGTGCCATCAGTGAGCGGGAAAGCTCCTACGAGCAGTACTTC. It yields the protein CAISERESSYEQYF.

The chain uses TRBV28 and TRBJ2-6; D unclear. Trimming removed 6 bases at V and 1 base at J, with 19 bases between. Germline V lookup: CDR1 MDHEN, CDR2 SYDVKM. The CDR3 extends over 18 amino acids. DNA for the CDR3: TGTGCCAGCAGCCCCATTCCCGGAAGGGTATCTGGGGCCAACGTCCTGACTTTC. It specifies CASSPIPGRVSGANVLTF.

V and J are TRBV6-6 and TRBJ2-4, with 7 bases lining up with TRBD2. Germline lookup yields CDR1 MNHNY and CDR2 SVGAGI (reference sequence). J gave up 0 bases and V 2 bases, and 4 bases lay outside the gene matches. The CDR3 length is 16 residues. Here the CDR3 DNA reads TGTGCCAGCAGTTACGCTAGCGGACTAGCCAAAAACATTCAGTACTTC. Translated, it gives CASSYASGLAKNIQYF.

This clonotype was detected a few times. The CDR3 region is CAISGGRGQETQYF. The CDR3 region has the DNA TGTGCCATCAGTGGTGGCAGGGGGCAAGAGACCCAGTACTTC. The chain couples TRBV10-3 to TRBJ2-5; 7 bases line up with TRBD1. Germline CDR1 is ENHRY and CDR2 is SYGVKD. The J segment lost 2 bases and the V segment lost 4 bases, leaving 4 bases of the junction unmatched. This CDR3 spans 14 amino acids.